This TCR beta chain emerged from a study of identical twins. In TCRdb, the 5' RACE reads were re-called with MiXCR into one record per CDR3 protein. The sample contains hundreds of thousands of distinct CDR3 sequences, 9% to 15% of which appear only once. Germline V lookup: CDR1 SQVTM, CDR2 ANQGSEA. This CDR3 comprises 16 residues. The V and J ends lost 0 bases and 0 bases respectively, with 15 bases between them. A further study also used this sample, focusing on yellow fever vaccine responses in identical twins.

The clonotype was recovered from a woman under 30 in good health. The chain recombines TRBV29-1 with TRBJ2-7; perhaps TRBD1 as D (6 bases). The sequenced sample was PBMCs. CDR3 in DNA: TGCAGCGTTGAAGAATCACCAGGGGAAAGCTCCTACGAGCAGTACGTC. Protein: CSVEESPGESSYEQYV.